This paragraph reports one TCR beta chain. There is no known antigen for this receptor. No clone much larger than this one lies a single base away; base qualities are absent. This sample is part of a study of T cell changes during pregnancy in multiple sclerosis (dated by TCRdb to between 2018 and 2020). The study in broad terms: Changes in the T cell repertoire over the course of pregnancy were examined in this study in women with multiple sclerosis.

The library came from the immunoSEQ multiplex PCR assay. This is the immuneACCESS table as TCRdb keeps it, with only in-frame sequences that have V and J called. A part of the clones is gone; compared with another copy, unresolved V genes explain less than half, and the rest is unexplained. This sample is represented by approximately 60,000 clones; around 91% of them were singletons. The biggest ten clones account for around 6.8% of the sample. The TCR was taken from a female donor in good health, enrolled as a control in a pregnancy study. Sample: peripheral blood, taken in the third trimester of pregnancy.

The DNA sequence is given as TGTGCCTGGGGCGGGCCTAATGAAAAACTGTTTTTT. This yields the protein CAWGGPNEKLFF. The V and J segments used are TRBV30 and TRBJ1-4; too little of a D gene remains to name it. The CDR3 numbers 12 residues from cysteine through phenylalanine. Only CDR3 DNA remains: 36 bases, in frame from the first base. V and J are truncated by 5 bases and 3 bases respectively, leaving an intervening sequence of 7 bases. Per the germline V gene (reference sequence), GTSNPN is the CDR1 and SVGIG is the CDR2.